Presented here are 26 T cell receptor beta chains from one specimen sequenced in a study of regulatory T cells in long-lasting Graves disease. Time point meaning: newly diagnosed GD, antithyroid drugs for less than 3 months. RNA from PBMCs was the source of the TCR library. TCR beta libraries were built with iRepertoire HTBI primers and Arm-PCR of CDR3 regions. TCRdb used MiXCR to reprocess the multiplex PCR reads, holding one entry per CDR3 protein. The data contain a few hundred thousand distinct CDR3 sequences, about 15% of them singletons. The sample also formed part of further work on T cells in Graves' hyperthyroidism and ophthalmopathy.

Material: peripheral blood mononuclear cells (PBMCs), obtained at new diagnosis, from a patient treated with antithyroid drugs. The source of these receptors is a woman aged 45-65 years with Graves disease.

The table lists this clonotype with a few counts. This rearrangement joins TRBV9 to TRBJ1-6; 8 nucleotides match TRBD1. CDR1 and CDR2 (germline): SGDLS, YYNGEE. V trimming: 0 bases; J trimming: 8 bases; junction bases outside the gene matches: 7. This CDR3 comprises 16 residues. CDR3 residues: CASSVAPDRADSPLHF. In nucleotides, the CDR3 is TGTGCCAGCAGCGTAGCCCCGGACAGGGCGGATTCACCCCTCCACTTT.

This clonotype was found a few times. This chain connects TRBV7-6 to TRBJ2-3; 9 bases map to TRBD1. J was trimmed by 2 bases and V by 1 base; bases with no gene match: 7. This CDR3 is 17 amino acids long. Germline loops: CDR1 SGHVS, CDR2 FNYEAQ. The CDR3 DNA is TGTGCCAGCAGCTTAGATCAAGGGGACAGGGTCACAGATACGCAGTATTTT. It codes for CASSLDQGDRVTDTQYF. Using reference TRBV7-6 and TRBJ2-3 for the parts outside the CDR3, the full variable domain is GAGVSQSPRYKVTKRGQDVALRCDPISGHVSLYWYRQALGQGPEFLTYFNYEAQQDKSGLPNDRFSAERPEGSISTLTIQRTEQRDSAMYRCASSLDQGDRVTDTQYFGPGTRLTVL.

The chain employs TRBV5-1 and TRBJ2-3, with D possibly matching TRBD1 (6 bases). The CDR3 consists of 14 residues. CDR1 is SGHRS and CDR2 is YFSETQ in the germline V gene. Trimming shortened V by 4 bases and J by 2 bases, and 11 bases separated the two germline ends. This chain's CDR3 is CASSADRFTDTQYF. The CDR3 DNA is TGCGCCAGCAGCGCCGACAGGTTCACAGATACGCAGTATTTT.

This chain uses TRBV7-8 with TRBJ2-2, with 10 bases aligning to TRBD2. This CDR3 has 23 residues. Germline lookup yields CDR1 SGHVS and CDR2 FQNEAQ. The V and J ends lost 2 bases and 1 base, in that order; junction bases with no gene match: 22. The CDR3 loop is CASSLQYFSGTSETPQNTGELFF. DNA for the CDR3: TGTGCCAGCAGCTTACAATATTTTTCTGGGACTAGCGAGACCCCTCAGAACACCGGGGAGCTGTTTTTT.

This clonotype was counted between two and nine times. A much larger clonotype is one base distant, so this may be a read error. The gene calls are TRBV12-3 or TRBV12-4 and TRBJ1-2, with D uncertain. V was shortened by 7 bases and J by 4 bases, with 19 bases between the two germline ends. The CDR3 totals 15 residues. CDR3 in DNA: TGTGCCAGCACCGACTCTTTGGAGCCCTGCTATGGCTACACCTTC. Its protein product is CASTDSLEPCYGYTF.

The J gene is TRBJ2-7, the V gene TRBV20-1; 16 nucleotides line up with TRBD2. The germline gives CDR1 DFQATT, CDR2 SNEGSKA (reference sequence). The junction had 10 bases not matched to a gene; V was cut back by 1 base and J by 4 bases. This CDR3 region has 18 residues. In DNA, the CDR3 is TGCAGTGCTAGAGGCCGGGGACTAGCGGGAGGGTTCAGGTACGAGCAGTACTTC. Translating it yields CSARGRGLAGGFRYEQYF.

This clonotype was detected ten times or more. The rearrangement uses TRBV28 and TRBJ2-7; D possibly uses TRBD1 or TRBD2 (6 bases each). Looked up from germline, CDR1 is MDHEN and CDR2 is SYDVKM. The CDR3 extends over 14 amino acids. V was cut by 7 bases and J by 2 bases, with 15 bases left in between. As DNA, the CDR3 is TGTGCCAGCACCGGGTGGGGGGCAACCTACGAGCAGTACTTC. Its protein product is CASTGWGATYEQYF.

As regards this clonotype: One junction end does not reproduce the germline sequence, and a read error may be involved. The V gene is TRBV7-7, the J gene TRBJ1-4; 8 bases map to TRBD1. CDR3 size: 15 residues. The V gene's germline CDR1 is SSHAT and CDR2 FNYEAQ (reference sequence). The CDR3 sequence: CASSLDRGINEKLFF. The CDR3 DNA sequence: TGTGCTAGCAGCTTAGACAGGGGAATTAATGAAAAACTGTTTTTT.

This clonotype appeared many times. The V and J genes are TRBV5-1 and TRBJ2-7, with D perhaps TRBD1 or TRBD2 (5 bases each). Germline CDR1 SGHRS, CDR2 YFSETQ. The CDR3 contains 14 residues. V gave up 7 bases and J gave up 2 bases, with 16 bases separating them. The CDR3 DNA reads TGCGCCAGCTCACTAGACAGTCCGACCTACGAGCAGTACTTC. Protein sequence: CASSLDSPTYEQYF.

This clonotype was seen many times. The chain has TRBV28 and TRBJ1-5; 9 nucleotides match TRBD1. V gave up 5 bases and J gave up 6 bases; unmatched junction bases: 11. Germline values: CDR1 MDHEN, CDR2 SYDVKM. CDR3 length: 16 amino acids. CDR3 sequence: CASSQPRDRDGQPQHF. CDR3 bases: TGTGCCAGCAGTCAGCCCCGGGACAGGGACGGTCAGCCCCAGCATTTT.

This clonotype has a handful of counts. The J gene is TRBJ1-2, the V gene TRBV18; D is possibly TRBD1 (5 bases). CDR3 length: 17 residues. The germline V gene encodes CDR1 KGHSH and CDR2 LQKENI. V was clipped by 3 bases and J by 1 base, with 18 bases between them. The CDR3 DNA is TGTGCCAGCTCACCCGAGGGGCCCTCCCGCTTTAACTATGGCTACACCTTC. Protein: CASSPEGPSRFNYGYTF.

As regards this clonotype: At one end the junction does not follow the germline gene, possibly because of a read error. The V call is TRBV12-3 or TRBV12-4, the J call TRBJ2-5; D is uncertain. This CDR3 contains 12 residues. CDR3 residues: CTSSDPSGTQYF. The CDR3 nucleotides are TGTACCAGCTCGGACCCCTCGGGGACCCAGTACTTC.

The chain uses TRBV30 and TRBJ1-4, with TRBD1 matching 7 bases. There are 14 residues in the CDR3. Germline V gene lookup returns CDR1 GTSNPN and CDR2 SVGIG (reference sequence). V trimming: 1 base; J trimming: 8 bases; junction bases outside the gene matches: 7. In DNA, the CDR3 is TGTGCCTGGAGTGCAGACAGGGCCCGAGAAAAACTGTTTTTT. It yields the protein CAWSADRAREKLFF.

This clonotype occurred many times. CDR3 coding DNA: TGTGCCAGCAGCCTAGGGGGGGCAGGAGAGAACACTGAAGCTTTCTTT. It encodes CASSLGGAGENTEAFF. The rearrangement links TRBV7-3 to TRBJ1-1; a weak D match, TRBD1 (6 bases). The germline V and J ends were trimmed by 5 bases and 1 base, with 17 bases remaining between them. Germline-derived CDR1 and CDR2 are SGHTA and FQGTGA. The CDR3 has 16 amino acids.

This clonotype was seen ten or more times. The V gene is TRBV3-1, the J gene TRBJ2-3; 9 nucleotides line up with TRBD1. J lost 1 base, V lost 3 bases, and 5 bases had no gene match. Germline CDR1 reads LGHDT; CDR2 reads YNNKEL (reference sequence). The CDR3 is 16 residues long. CDR3 sequence (DNA): TGTGCCAGCAGCCAGGACAGGGGTGTAGGCACAGATACGCAGTATTTT. This codes for CASSQDRGVGTDTQYF.

In its sample, this clonotype was seen many times. The CDR3 here is CASSGSVAGGPTGELFF. Written as DNA, the CDR3 is TGTGCCAGCAGCGGATCCGTAGCGGGAGGGCCAACCGGGGAGCTGTTTTTT. This chain joins TRBV9 and TRBJ2-2; 11 nucleotides align to TRBD2. The germline gives CDR1 SGDLS, CDR2 YYNGEE. CDR3 length: 17 residues. The V gene end was trimmed by 3 bases and the J gene end by 5 bases; junction bases not matched to a gene: 9.

On this clonotype itself: A much larger clone sits a single nucleotide away, making a read error possible. This rearrangement joins TRBV11-2 to TRBJ2-2; D unclear. V lost 6 bases and J lost 4, with 12 bases in between. This CDR3 has 14 amino acids. The germline V gene has CDR1 SGHAT and CDR2 FQNNGV. The CDR3 protein is CASRTSWSTGELFF. In nucleotides, the CDR3 is TGTGCCAGCAGAACCTCTTGGAGCACCGGGGAGCTGTTTTTT.

This clonotype was seen ten or more times. An end of the junction does not agree with germline; a read error may underlie this. The chain is built from TRBV7-9 and TRBJ2-1; 16 bases fit TRBD2. There are 17 residues in the CDR3. Germline CDR1 reads SEHNR; CDR2 reads FQNEAQ (reference sequence). The CDR3 DNA sequence: TGTGCCAGCAGCTCGGGGACTAGCGGGAGGGCCTACGATGAGCAGTTCTTC. This translates into CASSSGTSGRAYDEQFF.

This clonotype has ten or more counts. The chain has TRBV28 and TRBJ2-1; 11 bases fit TRBD1. With 7 bases clipped from V and 7 bases from J, the junction kept 9 bases outside the gene matches. The CDR3 sequence is 15 residues long. Per the germline V gene, CDR1 is MDHEN and CDR2 is SYDVKM. CDR3 nucleotides: TGTGCCAGCAATTTCGGACAGGGGGCAGGGAATGAGCAGTTCTTC. It codes for CASNFGQGAGNEQFF. The full variable domain, with the rest looked up from reference TRBV28 and TRBJ2-1, is DVKVTQSSRYLVKRTGEKVFLECVQDMDHENMFWYRQDPGLGLRLIYFSYDVKMKEKGDIPEGYSVSREKKERFSLILESASTNQTSMYLCASNFGQGAGNEQFFGPGTRLTVL.

This clonotype was counted at least ten times. This chain connects TRBV12-3 or TRBV12-4 to TRBJ1-2; D uncertain. Trimming stripped 6 bases from V and 0 bases from J, with 11 bases between. The CDR3 is 14 residues long. The CDR3 DNA reads TGTGCCAGCAGCCACACAAAAGCTAACTATGGCTACACCTTC. It yields the protein CASSHTKANYGYTF.

This clonotype was seen only a few times. J is TRBJ2-3 and V is TRBV7-9; D possibly corresponds to TRBD1 (6 bases). Germline loops: CDR1 SEHNR, CDR2 FQNEAQ (reference sequence). The CDR3 sequence is 15 residues long. V lost 5 bases and J lost 0, with 12 bases in between. The CDR3 here is CASSHRVGSTDTQYF. CDR3 sequence (DNA): TGTGCCAGCAGCCACAGGGTGGGGAGCACAGATACGCAGTATTTT.

This clonotype was found a few times. A much larger clone sits a single nucleotide away, making a read error possible. V is TRBV2 and J is TRBJ1-5; weak D call: TRBD1 (6 bases). Trimming shortened V by 2 bases and J by 9 bases, and 14 bases separated the two germline ends. From germline, CDR1 is SNHLY and CDR2 FYNNEI. The CDR3 runs 14 residues. CDR3 in amino acids: CASSEMRGTWPQHF. In DNA form, the CDR3 reads TGTGCCAGCAGTGAAATGAGGGGGACCTGGCCCCAGCATTTT.

This clonotype was counted ten times or more. DNA of the CDR3: TGTGCCAGCAGTTTAGCGGACAGTGATGGCTACACCTTC. Protein sequence: CASSLADSDGYTF. The chain combines TRBV12-3 or TRBV12-4 with TRBJ1-2; D is possibly TRBD1 (6 bases). The CDR3 sequence is 13 residues long. Between the trimmed V and J ends, which lost 0 bases and 6 bases, there was a span of 8 bases.

On this clonotype itself: With a much larger clone just one base away, this may be a read error. This sequence joins TRBV13 and TRBJ2-3; 7 bases are shared with TRBD1. The J call is doubtful: the DNA matches TRBJ2-1 better. This CDR3 contains 15 residues. Germline lookup yields CDR1 PRHDT and CDR2 FYEKMQ (reference sequence). DNA for the CDR3: TGTACCAGCAGCTTAGACGGCCAGGGGGTAAATGAGCAGTTCTTC. Translated: CTSSLDGQGVNEQFF.

This chain links TRBV4-1 with TRBJ2-3; D call uncertain. CDR3 size: 17 residues. Germline V gives CDR1 MGHRA, CDR2 YSYEKL. V lost 0 bases and J 0 bases, leaving 13 bases between the germline ends. The DNA of the CDR3 is TGCGCCAGCAGCCAAGATTTAGGCCTTACTAGCACAGATACGCAGTATTTT. Protein sequence: CASSQDLGLTSTDTQYF.

This clonotype has at least ten counts. This chain links TRBV20-1 with TRBJ2-3; TRBD2 matches 10 bases. With 4 bases clipped from V and 4 bases from J, the junction kept 5 bases outside the gene matches. There are 14 residues in the CDR3. Germline lookup yields CDR1 DFQATT and CDR2 SNEGSKA (reference sequence). CDR3 in DNA: TGCAGTGCTAATGTCCTAGCGGGAGCAGATACGCAGTATTTT. Translated, it gives CSANVLAGADTQYF.